This T cell receptor (beta chain) was recovered during a study of cytotoxic CD8 clonotypes in ibrutinib-treated CLL. Study information: Partial responses totalled approximately 24 and complete responses 2; after median approximately 62 months, approximately 15 remained remitted and about twelve progressed.

This clone has just one count. The length of the CDR3 is 16 residues. CDR1 and CDR2 (germline): SGHTA, FQGNSA. V gave up 5 bases and J gave up 1 base, with 14 bases separating them. TCRdb's copy holds only in-frame clones and misses some; the assay was immunoSEQ multiplex PCR. This repertoire shows about 300,000 clones, roughly three quarters found once; its top ten account for 5.6%. The V and J genes are TRBV7-2 and TRBJ1-4; D ambiguous. Material: PBMCs, obtained at disease progression, from a patient treated with ibrutinib. The sequence was obtained from a human donor with chronic lymphocytic leukemia. CDR3 DNA sequence: TGTGCCAGCAGCCCAACCGCCCGGGGAACTAATGAAAAACTGTTTTTT. It is translated as CASSPTARGTNEKLFF.